The sample holds a few counts of the clone carrying this TCR beta chain. CDR1 and CDR2 from the germline V gene are DFQATT and SNEGSKA (reference sequence). The CDR3 runs 14 residues. The germline V and J ends were trimmed by 6 bases and 2 bases, with 16 bases remaining between them. This specimen comes from a study of identical twins. One entry per CDR3 protein results from TCRdb running MiXCR on the 5' RACE reads. The sample lists hundreds of thousands of distinct CDR3 sequences; 8.6% were seen once. These data are also associated with another study on yellow fever vaccine responses in identical twins.

The material sequenced was PBMCs. This chain links TRBV20-1 with TRBJ2-5; a possible D gene is TRBD1 (5 bases). This receptor was taken from a young woman in good health. Written as DNA, the CDR3 is TGCAGTGCCCCCTTTGGGGCGGCACAAGAGACCCAGTACTTC. Translated, it gives CSAPFGAAQETQYF.